These 11 T cell receptor beta chains came from one sample sequenced in a study of T cell repertoires in cytomegalovirus infection. Via MiXCR, TCRdb re-called the reads, giving one row per CDR3 protein. The table has more than 300,000 distinct CDR3 sequences, roughly 34% seen once; the top ten hold roughly 13%. These receptors have no identified antigens. The starting material was cultured PBMCs, obtained from culture after CMV antigen stimulation. The receptors were sampled from a human donor in good health (CMV status not recorded). Some clones in this sample may be carry-over from other donors' samples.

The chain recombines TRBV7-9 with TRBJ2-1; 8 nucleotides align to TRBD2. This CDR3 is built from 16 residues. Looked up from germline, CDR1 is SEHNR and CDR2 is FQNEAQ (reference sequence). V trimming: 6 bases; J trimming: 4 bases; junction bases outside the gene matches: 11. CDR3 in amino acids: CASSPPEAGVYNEQFF. The CDR3 nucleotides read TGTGCCAGCAGTCCCCCAGAAGCGGGAGTGTACAATGAGCAGTTCTTC.

The rearrangement links TRBV4-1 to TRBJ2-1; tentative D call: TRBD2 (5 bases). The V end lost 2 bases, the J end lost 0 bases, and 14 bases lay between the germline ends. The CDR3 length is 17 residues. The germline CDR1 and CDR2 sequences are MGHRA and YSYEKL. CDR3 sequence: CASSQISSLPSYNEQFF. For the CDR3, the DNA is TGCGCCAGCAGCCAAATTTCTAGCCTCCCCTCCTACAATGAGCAGTTCTTC.

This chain joins TRBV18 and TRBJ2-2, with D hard to call. Germline V gene data show CDR1 as KGHSH and CDR2 as LQKENI. The V and J ends lost 3 bases and 3 bases respectively, with 8 bases between them. CDR3 size: 14 residues. The CDR3 DNA sequence: TGTGCCAGCTCACCGGACGCAGACACCGGGGAGCTGTTTTTT. Translating gives CASSPDADTGELFF.

The chain joins TRBV7-9 to TRBJ1-1; no clear D gene. V lost 2 bases and J lost 1, with 8 bases in between. The germline V gene has CDR1 SEHNR and CDR2 FQNEAQ (reference sequence). The CDR3 contains 14 residues. The CDR3 nucleotides read TGTGCCAGCAGCTTACCTGGAGAGAACACTGAAGCTTTCTTT. Translated, it gives CASSLPGENTEAFF.

The chain joins TRBV5-6 to TRBJ2-5; 10 bases map to TRBD1. Germline CDR1 is SGHDT and CDR2 is YYEEEE. The CDR3 is 14 amino acids. V dropped 5 bases and J dropped 5; count of bases not matched to a gene: 6. The CDR3, as DNA: TGTGCCAGCAGGCAGACAGGGGGCGCGGAGACCCAGTACTTC. It yields the protein CASRQTGGAETQYF. Full variable domain (outside the CDR3, taken from reference TRBV5-6 and TRBJ2-5): DAGVTQSPTHLIKTRGQQVTLRCSPKSGHDTVSWYQQALGQGPQFIFQYYEEEERQRGNFPDRFSGHQFPNYSSELNVNALLLGDSALYLCASRQTGGAETQYFGPGTRLLVL.

This clonotype was recorded a few times. The rearrangement joins TRBV6-1 to TRBJ1-6, with D possibly being TRBD1 (5 bases). Germline V CDR1 and CDR2: MNHNS, SASEGT. This CDR3 has 15 amino acids. V was pared by 4 bases and J by 8 bases, with 15 bases between. The CDR3 region is CASSVIGVGDSPLHF. CDR3 sequence (DNA): TGTGCCAGCAGTGTTATAGGGGTAGGGGATTCACCCCTCCACTTT.

This clonotype turned up a few times. V is TRBV28 and J is TRBJ2-7, with a weak D call TRBD1 (7 bases). Trimming took 2 bases from V and 6 from J, leaving 23 bases between them. Per the germline V gene, CDR1 is MDHEN and CDR2 is SYDVKM. The CDR3 runs to 17 residues. CDR3 amino acids: CASSLRGLGGLAFEQYF. Here the CDR3 DNA reads TGTGCCAGCAGTTTAAGGGGGCTAGGTGGGCTAGCGTTCGAGCAGTACTTC.

On this clonotype: Relative to the germline gene, one junction end is altered; a read error may explain this. This chain links TRBV20-1 with TRBJ2-1, with D perhaps matching TRBD1 (6 bases). Looked up from germline, CDR1 is DFQATT and CDR2 is SNEGSKA (reference sequence). The CDR3 runs 11 residues. CDR3 sequence reads: CSVTRDNDPLF. In nucleotides, the CDR3 is TGCAGTGTAACCCGGGACAACGACCCTCTTTTC.

This chain joins TRBV2 and TRBJ2-3; 9 positions agree with TRBD2. With 1 base clipped from V and 0 bases from J, the junction kept 5 bases outside the gene matches. The CDR3 is 17 amino acids. Germline CDR1 reads SNHLY; CDR2 reads FYNNEI. The CDR3 protein is CASSEDLAGHSTDTQYF. Written as DNA, the CDR3 is TGTGCCAGCAGTGAAGACCTAGCGGGGCATAGCACAGATACGCAGTATTTT.

J is TRBJ1-6 and V is TRBV6-6; tentatively, D is TRBD1 (5 bases). V lost 0 bases to trimming and J lost 7 bases, with 13 bases between them. Germline V gives CDR1 MNHNY, CDR2 SVGAGI (reference sequence). The CDR3 sequence is 16 residues long. The CDR3 nucleotides are TGTGCCAGCAGTTACTCAGTGGGCAGGGAGAATTCACCCCTCCACTTT. Its protein is CASSYSVGRENSPLHF.

This chain links TRBV6-1 with TRBJ2-2; D unclear. The V gene's germline CDR1 is MNHNS and CDR2 SASEGT. V was trimmed by 6 bases and J by 5 bases, leaving 10 bases between them. The CDR3 covers 13 residues. CDR3 amino acids: CASSPRVTGELFF. As DNA, the CDR3 is TGTGCCAGCAGCCCCCGCGTAACCGGGGAGCTGTTTTTT.